This note documents a single T cell receptor beta chain sequence. Its antigen remains unknown. MiXCR, applied by TCRdb to the PCR reads, yields one record per CDR3 protein. The data show 600,000 to 650,000 distinct CDR3 sequences, 20% seen once. This sample was included in a study of molecular identifiers for immune sequencing clone quantification. On the study more broadly: Replicates partitioned RNA from around 20,000 or 100,000 naive CD8 cells into five parts, sequencing four. Notes on the study in general: Clones of above 20 RNA copies carried over 99% of effector molecules; in naive cells they carried under 1%.

The sequence was collected from a human donor in good health. Some libraries in this study had Jurkat cell RNA spiked in. The sequencing input was naive CD8+ T cells from blood, with Jurkat cell RNA spiked in. Subset meaning: FACS-sorted CD8+CD4-CCR7+CD45RA+ naive T cells.

The CDR3 DNA sequence: TGTGCCAGCAGCCACACTGGCGGGCCTTACAATGAGCAGTTCTTC. Protein: CASSHTGGPYNEQFF. This rearrangement joins TRBV11-2 to TRBJ2-1; a weak D match, TRBD2 (5 bases). CDR1 is SGHAT and CDR2 is FQNNGV in the germline V gene. The CDR3 sequence is 15 residues long. V gave up 5 bases and J gave up 4 bases, with 15 bases separating them.